The sequence of this TCR beta chain was determined in a study of cytomegalovirus exposure and HLA in healthy donors. Findings and limits, study-wide: Within a later analysis, the majority of CMV-associated TCR beta chains appeared HLA-restricted. Accurate HLA-A and HLA-B prediction from TCR beta sequences was reported for most subjects.

As regards this clone: Its antigen remains unidentified. The junction departs from germline at one end; a sequencing error may be responsible.

PCR involved 60 Vbeta and 13 Jbeta primers. Data came from immunoSEQ multiplex PCR; TCRdb stores just in-frame clones and leaves some out. The specimen's table records approximately 71,000 clones. There are 14 residues in the CDR3. Germline lookup yields CDR1 SEHNR and CDR2 FQNEAQ (reference sequence). Input material: PBMCs. The receptor's source is a female donor in good health and CMV-seropositive. The chain links TRBV7-9 to TRBJ2-6, with a weak D call TRBD1 (6 bases). CDR3 coding DNA: TGTGCCAGCAGCGAGGTTCTGGGGGCCAACGCCCTGACTTTC. Translated, it gives CASSEVLGANALTF.